These 16 T cell receptor beta chains share one sample of origin, sequenced in a study of CD8 T cells in Susac syndrome. With random hexamers, roughly 0.45 to 1 ug RNA was reverse transcribed. Each CDR3 protein gets one entry after TCRdb re-called the immunoSEQ multiplex PCR reads with MiXCR. The sample shows about 280,000 distinct CDR3 sequences, about 88% of them seen only once. The sample comprised CD8+ T cells from PBMCs. These TCRs come from a human donor with multiple sclerosis.

This rearrangement joins TRBV6-6 to TRBJ2-7; D might be TRBD2 (6 bases). Trimming cost V 2 bases and J 7 bases, with 15 bases left between them. Germline values: CDR1 MNHNY, CDR2 SVGAGI (reference sequence). The CDR3 covers 14 residues. CDR3 protein: CASSYAGSPPEQYF. Written as DNA, the CDR3 is TGTGCCAGCAGTTACGCGGGGTCCCCCCCGGAGCAGTACTTC.

Concerning this clonotype itself: The germline gene is not matched at one end of the junction; a read error may be the cause. The rearrangement uses TRBV28 and TRBJ1-1; TRBD1 is a possible D gene (5 bases). The CDR3 consists of 13 residues. Germline values: CDR1 MDHEN, CDR2 SYDVKM. CDR3 DNA: TGTGCCAGCAGTTTCGGACACCTCACTGAAGCTTCCTTT. Translating gives CASSFGHLTEASF.

The CDR3 loop reads CASSPGTGSEKLFF. The CDR3 nucleotides are TGTGCCAGCAGCCCGGGGACAGGGTCCGAAAAACTGTTTTTT. V is TRBV7-9 and J is TRBJ1-4; 9 nucleotides match TRBD1. V dropped 5 bases and J dropped 8; count of bases not matched to a gene: 6. Germline V CDR1 and CDR2: SEHNR, FQNEAQ (reference sequence). There are 14 residues in the CDR3.

The rearrangement uses TRBV27 and TRBJ2-1, with 12 nucleotides matching TRBD2. Germline CDR1 MNHEY, CDR2 SMNVEV (reference sequence). V trimming: 5 bases; J trimming: 10 bases; junction bases outside the gene matches: 15. This CDR3 has 17 amino acids. The CDR3 reads CASSIEPSSGRGEEQFF. DNA for the CDR3: TGTGCCAGCAGTATCGAGCCATCTAGCGGGAGGGGGGAAGAGCAGTTCTTC.

The V and J genes are TRBV18 and TRBJ2-1; D possibly matches TRBD1 or TRBD2 (5 bases each). Trimming removed 3 bases from V and 9 bases from J, with 18 bases in between. The CDR3 length is 15 residues. CDR1 is KGHSH and CDR2 is LQKENI in the germline V gene. CDR3 coding DNA: TGTGCCAGCTCACCCCGGGACGGTGGGGTCAGTGAGCAGTTCTTC. Translation: CASSPRDGGVSEQFF.

In the case of this clonotype: The junction departs from the called germline gene at one end, perhaps through a read error. V is TRBV9 and J is TRBJ2-3, with 9 bases matching TRBD2. Germline V gene data show CDR1 as SGDLS and CDR2 as YYNGEE. This CDR3 contains 15 residues. This CDR3 reads CASSVSGTSRDTQYF. In DNA form, the CDR3 reads TGTGCCAGCAGCGTATCCGGGACTAGCAGAGATACGCAGTATTTT.

The V and J genes are TRBV29-1 and TRBJ2-6, with D possibly TRBD2 on 6 matching bases. V was clipped by 4 bases and J by 2 bases, with 9 bases between them. The CDR3 consists of 14 residues. Germline V gene lookup returns CDR1 SQVTM and CDR2 ANQGSEA. The chain's CDR3 is CSVGGEPGANVLTF. CDR3 coding DNA: TGCAGCGTTGGGGGGGAGCCTGGGGCCAACGTCCTGACTTTC.

CDR3 sequence: CASSVALSTGANVLTF. The CDR3 nucleotides are TGTGCCAGCAGCGTCGCGCTAAGCACTGGGGCCAACGTCCTGACTTTC. The rearrangement links TRBV9 to TRBJ2-6; D uncertain. The germline V gene encodes CDR1 SGDLS and CDR2 YYNGEE. V was trimmed by 2 bases and J by 2 bases, leaving 11 bases between them. The length of the CDR3 is 16 residues.

This chain uses TRBV25-1 with TRBJ1-1; D not certain. The CDR3 is made up of 14 amino acids. The germline V and J ends were trimmed by 0 bases and 5 bases, with 10 bases remaining between them. The germline CDR1 and CDR2 sequences are MGHDK and SYGVNS. The CDR3 here is CASSEYGAGTEAFF. The CDR3 region has the DNA TGTGCCAGCAGTGAATATGGAGCCGGAACTGAAGCTTTCTTT.

V gene TRBV30 combines with J gene TRBJ1-2; D uncertain. This CDR3 has 15 amino acids. Trimming took off 5 bases at V and 8 bases at J, with 24 bases between the two ends. Germline CDR1 GTSNPN, CDR2 SVGIG (reference sequence). The CDR3 bases are TGTGCCTGGCACCATCGGACTTTGAGGACGGGAGGCTACACCTTC. It codes for CAWHHRTLRTGGYTF.

This clonotype appeared a few times. V is TRBV29-1 and J is TRBJ2-7; 11 positions agree with TRBD1. Germline values: CDR1 SQVTM, CDR2 ANQGSEA. The junction had 4 bases not matched to a gene; V was cut back by 3 bases and J by 3 bases. The CDR3 contains 14 residues. CDR3 in DNA: TGCAGCGTTGATGAGGGACAGGGGGTCTACGAGCAGTACTTC. It yields the protein CSVDEGQGVYEQYF.

Points on this clonotype: An end of the junction does not agree with germline; a read error may underlie this. The chain recombines TRBV27 with TRBJ2-7; D remains unclear. The CDR3 contains 16 residues. Germline assignment: CDR1 MNHEY and CDR2 SMNVEV (reference sequence). The CDR3 reads CAGSAFPRRSSYEQYF. In DNA form, the CDR3 reads TGTGCCGGCAGCGCCTTCCCTAGACGGTCCTCCTACGAGCAGTACTTC.

The chain joins TRBV2 to TRBJ2-2; D gene uncertain. Germline lookup yields CDR1 SNHLY and CDR2 FYNNEI. The CDR3 spans 10 residues. V was pared by 6 bases and J by 13 bases, with 9 bases between. CDR3 nucleotides: TGTGCCAGCAGGGGTGGATGGCTGTTTTTT. It specifies CASRGGWLFF.

The genes are TRBV20-1 and TRBJ2-7, with 7 bases that match TRBD2. The CDR3 runs 16 residues. CDR1 and CDR2 (germline): DFQATT, SNEGSKA (reference sequence). The trim removed 3 bases at V and 3 bases at J, leaving 14 bases unmatched. The CDR3 DNA sequence: TGCAGTGCTAGTTTATTCGGCGCTAGCGGAAGCTACGAGCAGTACTTC. Protein: CSASLFGASGSYEQYF.

The CDR3 nucleotides read TGCGCCAGCAGCCAAGCGGGGATCTGGGGCATGGCGCAGTATTTT. Protein product: CASSQAGIWGMAQYF. This chain links TRBV4-1 with TRBJ2-3; either TRBD1 or TRBD2 may supply D (5 bases each). The V gene lost 1 base and the J gene lost 10 bases, with 18 bases spanning the gap. Germline CDR1 reads MGHRA; CDR2 reads YSYEKL. CDR3 length equals 15 residues.

The rearrangement uses TRBV7-6 and TRBJ1-4; 12 bases map to TRBD1. The V and J ends lost 1 base and 8 bases, in that order; junction bases with no gene match: 5. The CDR3 loop spans 16 amino acids. The germline V gene encodes CDR1 SGHVS and CDR2 FNYEAQ. CDR3 in DNA: TGTGCCAGCAGCTTAGTAATAGGGACAGGGGGCGAAAAACTGTTTTTT. This translates into CASSLVIGTGGEKLFF. Looking up the rest from reference TRBV7-6 and TRBJ1-4 gives the full variable domain: GAGVSQSPRYKVTKRGQDVALRCDPISGHVSLYWYRQALGQGPEFLTYFNYEAQQDKSGLPNDRFSAERPEGSISTLTIQRTEQRDSAMYRCASSLVIGTGGEKLFFGSGTQLSVL.